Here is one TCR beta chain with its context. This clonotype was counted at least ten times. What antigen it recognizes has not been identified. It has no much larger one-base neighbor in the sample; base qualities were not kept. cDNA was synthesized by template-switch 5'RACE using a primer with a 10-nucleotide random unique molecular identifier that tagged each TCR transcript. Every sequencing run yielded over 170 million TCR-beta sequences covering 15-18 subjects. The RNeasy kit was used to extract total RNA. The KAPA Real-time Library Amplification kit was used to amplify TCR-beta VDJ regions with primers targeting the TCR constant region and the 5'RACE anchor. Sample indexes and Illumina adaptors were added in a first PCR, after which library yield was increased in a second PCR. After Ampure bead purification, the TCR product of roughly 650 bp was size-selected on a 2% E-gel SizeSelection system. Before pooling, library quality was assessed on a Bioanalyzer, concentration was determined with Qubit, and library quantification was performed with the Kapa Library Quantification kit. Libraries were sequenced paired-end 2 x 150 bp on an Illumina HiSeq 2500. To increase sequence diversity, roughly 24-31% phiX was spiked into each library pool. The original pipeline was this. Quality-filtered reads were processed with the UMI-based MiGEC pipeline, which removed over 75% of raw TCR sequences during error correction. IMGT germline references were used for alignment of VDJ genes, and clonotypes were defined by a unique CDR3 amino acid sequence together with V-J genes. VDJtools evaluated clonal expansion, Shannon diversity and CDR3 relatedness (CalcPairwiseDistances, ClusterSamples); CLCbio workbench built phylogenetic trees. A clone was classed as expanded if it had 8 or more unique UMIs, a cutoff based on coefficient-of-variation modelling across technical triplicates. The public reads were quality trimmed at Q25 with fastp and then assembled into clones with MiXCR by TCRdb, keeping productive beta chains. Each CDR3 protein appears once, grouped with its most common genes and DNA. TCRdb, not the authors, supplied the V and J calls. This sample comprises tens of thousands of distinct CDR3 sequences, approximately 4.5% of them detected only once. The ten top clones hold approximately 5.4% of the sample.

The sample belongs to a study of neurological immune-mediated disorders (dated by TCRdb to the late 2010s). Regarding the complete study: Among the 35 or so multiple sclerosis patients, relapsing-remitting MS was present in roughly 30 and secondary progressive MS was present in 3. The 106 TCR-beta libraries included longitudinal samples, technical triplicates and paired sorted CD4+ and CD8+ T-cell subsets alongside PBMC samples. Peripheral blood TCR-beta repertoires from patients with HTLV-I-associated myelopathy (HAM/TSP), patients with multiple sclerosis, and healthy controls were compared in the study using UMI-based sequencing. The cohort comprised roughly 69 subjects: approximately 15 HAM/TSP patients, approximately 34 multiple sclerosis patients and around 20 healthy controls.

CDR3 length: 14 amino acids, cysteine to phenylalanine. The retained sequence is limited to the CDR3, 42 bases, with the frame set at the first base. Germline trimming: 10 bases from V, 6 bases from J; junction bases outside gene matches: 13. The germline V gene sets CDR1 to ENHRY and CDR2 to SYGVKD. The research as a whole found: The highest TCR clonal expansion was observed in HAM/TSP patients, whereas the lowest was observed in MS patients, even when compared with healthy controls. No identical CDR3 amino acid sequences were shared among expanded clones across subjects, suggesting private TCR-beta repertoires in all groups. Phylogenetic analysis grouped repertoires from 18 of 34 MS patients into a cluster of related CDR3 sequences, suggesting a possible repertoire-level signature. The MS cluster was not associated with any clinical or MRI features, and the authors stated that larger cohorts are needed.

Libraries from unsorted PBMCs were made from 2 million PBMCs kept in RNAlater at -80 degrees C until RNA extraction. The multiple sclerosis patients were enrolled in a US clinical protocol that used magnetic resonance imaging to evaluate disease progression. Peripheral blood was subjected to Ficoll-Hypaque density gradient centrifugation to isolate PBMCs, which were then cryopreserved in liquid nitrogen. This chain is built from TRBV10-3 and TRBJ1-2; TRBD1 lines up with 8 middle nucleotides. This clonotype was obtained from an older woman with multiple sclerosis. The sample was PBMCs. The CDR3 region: CATGKGQGVDGYTF. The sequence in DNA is TGTGCCACCGGAAAAGGACAGGGTGTGGATGGCTACACCTTC.